A single sample is the source of the 4 T cell receptor beta chains below, sequenced in a study of metastatic and nonmetastatic thyroid tumors (TCRdb year 2020). Library prep was done by PCR. The data were produced on an Illumina HiSeq 4000. TCRdb cleaned the public reads at Q25 with fastp, built clones with MiXCR and kept in-frame beta chains. Present in this sample are 100,000 or so clones, 15% of which were seen just once. In total, the top ten clones hold 3.6% of the sample. No treatment had been received by any patient before thyroid surgery. Source material: blood. Source of these receptors: a female donor with papillary thyroid cancer or a benign thyroid nodule (not recorded which). Some clones in this sample may be carry-over from other donors' samples.

This chain uses TRBV29-1 with TRBJ2-1; D may be TRBD1 or TRBD2 (5 bases each). V lost 2 bases and J 3 bases, leaving 17 bases between the germline ends. Germline V gene data show CDR1 as SQVTM and CDR2 as ANQGSEA. The CDR3 totals 16 residues. This CDR3 is CSVERGSPGYYNEQFF. The CDR3 bases are TGCAGCGTTGAAAGGGGATCCCCGGGATACTACAATGAGCAGTTCTTC.

This clone was recorded at least ten times. The V call is TRBV12-3 or TRBV12-4, the J call TRBJ2-1; no clear D gene. With 5 bases removed from V and 3 bases from J, the gap between germline ends came to 14 bases. CDR3 length equals 15 residues. The CDR3 protein is CASSPRGLGYNEQFF. The CDR3 DNA reads as TGTGCCAGCAGTCCCAGAGGCCTGGGCTACAATGAGCAGTTCTTC.

This clone was detected only a few times. V and J are TRBV5-5 and TRBJ1-4; D is unresolved. The CDR3 extends over 12 amino acids. CDR1 and CDR2 (germline): SGHKS, YYEKEE (reference sequence). Between the trimmed V and J ends, which lost 2 bases and 8 bases, there was a span of 7 bases. CDR3 residues: CASSLTAEKLFF. The CDR3 coding sequence is TGTGCCAGCAGCTTAACAGCAGAAAAACTGTTTTTT.

This clone came up many times. The chain links TRBV27 to TRBJ1-1, with D maybe TRBD1 (5 bases). The germline CDR1 and CDR2 sequences are MNHEY and SMNVEV (reference sequence). CDR3 length: 15 residues. Trimming shortened V by 5 bases and J by 6 bases, and 19 bases separated the two germline ends. In DNA, the CDR3 is TGTGCCAGCAGTGGGAGCGGGACCGCCGGGCCTGAAGCTTTCTTT. It is translated as CASSGSGTAGPEAFF.